Following are 24 T cell receptor beta chains from one sample sequenced in a study of blood T cell repertoires in COVID-19. Profiling relied on immunoSEQ multiplex PCR, and the TCRdb table lists in-frame clones only, not all of them. The table lists approximately 61,000 clones, roughly 88% of them singletons, with around 18% in the top ten. What was sequenced was peripheral blood. The receptors were sampled from an elderly woman with active COVID-19.

The chain employs TRBV10-3 and TRBJ1-1, with a weak D call TRBD1 (6 bases). V shed 0 bases and J shed 2 bases, with 10 bases lying between them. Germline lookup yields CDR1 ENHRY and CDR2 SYGVKD. This CDR3 comprises 15 residues. CDR3 bases: TGTGCCATCAGTGAGTCGGAACAGGGAAACACTGAAGCTTTCTTT. Encoded protein: CAISESEQGNTEAFF.

On this clone: In the same sample, other DNA sequences code for this CDR3. The chain employs TRBV27 and TRBJ2-3, with a weak D call TRBD2 (6 bases). The CDR3 runs to 13 residues. The germline gives CDR1 MNHEY, CDR2 SMNVEV (reference sequence). Trimming removed 6 bases from V and 3 bases from J, with 10 bases in between. CDR3 loop: CASSRRGTDTQYF. The CDR3 DNA sequence: TGTGCCAGCAGCCGCCGGGGGACAGATACGCAGTATTTT.

This clone was seen only a few times. One end of the junction does not line up with germline, which may come from a read error. The chain links TRBV7-7 to TRBJ2-5; 10 positions match TRBD2. This CDR3 region has 15 residues. Germline lookup yields CDR1 SSHAT and CDR2 FNYEAQ (reference sequence). The CDR3 region has the DNA TGTGCTAGCAGCTATCAGCGGGGGGGCGGGGAGACCCAGTACTTC. It translates to CASSYQRGGGETQYF.

This rearrangement joins TRBV6-6 to TRBJ2-7; weak D call: TRBD1 (5 bases). Per germline, CDR1 MNHNY and CDR2 SVGAGI (reference sequence). CDR3 length: 12 amino acids. Trimming removed 6 bases from V and 6 bases from J, with 12 bases in between. The CDR3 coding sequence is TGTGCCAGCAGCGTGGGGCCGCTCGAGCAGTACTTC. Amino acids: CASSVGPLEQYF.

This clone showed up just once. The V and J genes are TRBV2 and TRBJ1-2; TRBD1 matches 7 bases. The trim removed 7 bases at V and 2 bases at J, leaving 1 base unmatched. This CDR3 has 12 amino acids. Per the germline V gene, CDR1 is SNHLY and CDR2 is FYNNEI. The CDR3 DNA is TGTGCCAGCATGACAGGGAACTATGGCTACACCTTC. Translation gives CASMTGNYGYTF.

This clone has a single count. The chain joins TRBV4-1 to TRBJ1-5, with a possible D match to TRBD1 (6 bases). The CDR3 is made up of 13 amino acids. V lost 4 bases to trimming and J lost 2 bases, with 6 bases between them. The germline CDR1 and CDR2 sequences are MGHRA and YSYEKL. This CDR3 is CASSRQGNQPQHF. For the CDR3, the DNA is TGCGCCAGCAGCCGACAGGGCAATCAGCCCCAGCATTTT.

The V and J genes are TRBV9 and TRBJ2-1; 9 nucleotides align to TRBD1. The CDR3 sequence is 15 residues long. From germline, CDR1 is SGDLS and CDR2 YYNGEE. Trimming cost V 4 bases and J 3 bases; bases outside gene matches: 5. The CDR3: CASSRDRVNYNEQFF. The CDR3 DNA is TGTGCCAGCAGCCGGGACAGGGTAAACTACAATGAGCAGTTCTTC.

The rearrangement uses TRBV27 and TRBJ1-2, with 9 bases identical to TRBD1. V trimming: 5 bases; J trimming: 4 bases; junction bases outside the gene matches: 5. Germline values: CDR1 MNHEY, CDR2 SMNVEV (reference sequence). CDR3 size: 14 residues. The CDR3 reads CASSRGQGTYGYTF. DNA of the CDR3: TGTGCCAGCAGTCGTGGACAGGGGACCTATGGCTACACCTTC.

The chain employs TRBV2 and TRBJ1-2; 10 bases fit TRBD1. CDR1 and CDR2 from the germline V gene are SNHLY and FYNNEI. CDR3 length equals 19 residues. V shed 7 bases, J shed 1 base, and the junction held 18 bases outside the gene matches. In DNA form, the CDR3 reads TGTGCCAGCACCCGGAACGTCAAGGACAGGGGGAAACTTAACTATGGCTACACCTTC. It is translated as CASTRNVKDRGKLNYGYTF.

This chain links TRBV2 with TRBJ1-1; D remains unclear. Germline loops: CDR1 SNHLY, CDR2 FYNNEI. The V and J ends lost 10 bases and 1 base respectively, with 7 bases between them. The CDR3 has 11 residues. In DNA form, the CDR3 reads TGTGCCACCTCAGGGAACACTGAAGCTTTCTTT. This encodes CATSGNTEAFF.

V gene TRBV2 combines with J gene TRBJ1-1; D gene unclear. The CDR3 consists of 14 residues. Germline-derived CDR1 and CDR2 are SNHLY and FYNNEI. The V end was cut by 3 bases, the J end by 3 bases, with 11 bases between. The CDR3 DNA follows: TGTGCCAGCAGTGAGAAGGCGCGGGACACTGAAGCTTTCTTT. This sequence encodes CASSEKARDTEAFF.

CDR3 nucleotide sequence: TGTGCCAGCAGTTACGCGGGGATGGCTGAAGCTTTCTTT. This codes for CASSYAGMAEAFF. The gene calls are TRBV6-5 and TRBJ1-1; no definite D call. The CDR3 runs 13 residues. V was cut by 2 bases and J by 6 bases, with 10 bases left in between. Germline V CDR1 and CDR2: MNHEY, SVGAGI.

The rearrangement links TRBV7-2 to TRBJ2-7; the D gene is possibly TRBD2 (6 bases). Trimming removed 5 bases from V and 7 bases from J, with 24 bases in between. The CDR3 length is 16 residues. Germline V CDR1 and CDR2: SGHTA, FQGNSA. Written as DNA, the CDR3 is TGTGCCAGCAGCAGAGAAGTGCGACTAGGGTTGGGGGAGCAGTACTTC. It yields the protein CASSREVRLGLGEQYF.

The table lists this clone with a count of one. The V call is TRBV7-8, the J call TRBJ2-2, with D tentatively TRBD2 (6 bases). The CDR3 is 16 residues long. Germline V gene sequence: CDR1 SGHVS, CDR2 FQNEAQ. Trimming took 5 bases from V and 1 from J, leaving 14 bases between them. The CDR3 nucleotides are TGTGCCAGCAGCCCTAGAGGAGGGGTGAACACCGGGGAGCTGTTTTTT. As protein: CASSPRGGVNTGELFF.

This sequence joins TRBV18 and TRBJ1-1; perhaps TRBD1 as D (5 bases). CDR1 is KGHSH, CDR2 LQKENI, per germline. V dropped 1 base and J dropped 5 bases, with 23 bases sitting between them. This CDR3 comprises 18 residues. CDR3: CASSPRQGLLVEGTEAFF. DNA of the CDR3: TGTGCCAGCTCACCACGGCAGGGCCTGTTAGTGGAGGGAACTGAAGCTTTCTTT.

The chain has TRBV29-1 and TRBJ2-5; D remains unclear. The CDR3 length is 12 residues. V lost 4 bases and J lost 5, with 11 bases in between. The V gene's germline CDR1 is SQVTM and CDR2 ANQGSEA. This CDR3 is CSVAVTRETQYF. CDR3 in DNA: TGCAGCGTTGCGGTGACGAGGGAGACCCAGTACTTC.

V and J are TRBV2 and TRBJ2-3; possibly TRBD2 for D (5 bases). The CDR3 consists of 14 residues. The germline V gene has CDR1 SNHLY and CDR2 FYNNEI. Trimming pared 2 bases from V and 4 bases from J, leaving 10 bases between. CDR3 loop: CASSESRVPDTQYF. CDR3 coding DNA: TGTGCCAGCAGTGAATCGCGGGTACCAGATACGCAGTATTTT.

The V gene is TRBV19, the J gene TRBJ2-2; the D gene is possibly TRBD2 (5 bases). Germline CDR1 and CDR2: LNHDA and SQIVND (reference sequence). The CDR3 sequence is 15 residues long. V was trimmed by 6 bases and J by 7 bases, leaving 18 bases between them. The CDR3 DNA is TGTGCCAGTAGCGCCACCGGGAACGGATTCGGGGAGCTGTTTTTT. Translation gives CASSATGNGFGELFF. The whole variable domain, filled in from reference TRBV19 and TRBJ2-2, reads DGGITQSPKYLFRKEGQNVTLSCEQNLNHDAMYWYRQDPGQGLRLIYYSQIVNDFQKGDIAEGYSVSREKKESFPLTVTSAQKNPTAFYLCASSATGNGFGELFFGEGSRLTVL.

This chain joins TRBV29-1 and TRBJ1-4, with D uncertain. The CDR3 loop spans 13 amino acids. The V end was cut by 6 bases, the J end by 4 bases, with 12 bases between. Germline V gene sequence: CDR1 SQVTM, CDR2 ANQGSEA. CDR3 protein: CSVGGRSNEKLFF. In DNA, the CDR3 is TGCAGCGTCGGAGGCCGTAGTAATGAAAAACTGTTTTTT.

The chain couples TRBV2 to TRBJ2-1; D remains ambiguous. Germline CDR1 reads SNHLY; CDR2 reads FYNNEI. The CDR3 totals 13 residues. The V gene lost 7 bases and the J gene lost 10 bases, with 17 bases spanning the gap. In DNA, the CDR3 is TGTGCCAGCACCCTTACATTCCCCACAGAGCAGTTCTTC. Encoded protein: CASTLTFPTEQFF.

J is TRBJ1-1 and V is TRBV10-3; D call uncertain. The germline CDR1 and CDR2 sequences are ENHRY and SYGVKD. The V end lost 8 bases, the J end lost 3 bases, and 13 bases lay between the germline ends. The CDR3 sequence is 13 residues long. This CDR3 is CAIGGKGDTEAFF. CDR3 DNA sequence: TGTGCCATCGGCGGGAAGGGTGACACTGAAGCTTTCTTT.

The V gene is TRBV7-9, the J gene TRBJ2-2; 10 bases are a match to TRBD2. Germline CDR1 is SEHNR and CDR2 is FQNEAQ (reference sequence). The V segment lost 2 bases and the J segment 2 bases; nucleotides outside the gene matches: 8. The CDR3 length is 18 residues. The DNA for the CDR3 is TGTGCCAGCAGCTTACAGGGTACTAGCGGGGACAACACCGGGGAGCTGTTTTTT. It translates to CASSLQGTSGDNTGELFF.

Only one count was recorded for this clone. This chain connects TRBV3-1 (or the pseudogene TRBV3-2) to TRBJ2-3, with 7 bases aligning to TRBD2. Germline loops: CDR1 LGHDT, CDR2 YNNKEL (reference sequence). This CDR3 region has 16 residues. V shed 4 bases and J 2 bases; nucleotides not matched to a gene: 9. The CDR3 protein is CASSPWGAGDTDTQYF. The DNA of the CDR3 is TGTGCCAGCAGCCCCTGGGGCGCGGGGGACACAGATACGCAGTATTTT.

The genes are TRBV3-1 (or the pseudogene TRBV3-2) and TRBJ2-3, with 10 positions matching TRBD2. Germline V gene data show CDR1 as LGHDT and CDR2 as YNNKEL (reference sequence). CDR3 length: 15 residues. V shed 2 bases and J 3 bases; nucleotides not matched to a gene: 2. The CDR3 loop is CASSQQRGGTDTQYF. DNA of the CDR3: TGTGCCAGCAGCCAACAGCGGGGGGGTACAGATACGCAGTATTTT.